This is a list of T cell receptor beta chains from one sample in a study of T cell changes during pregnancy in multiple sclerosis. Assay used: immunoSEQ multiplex PCR; TCRdb lists only in-frame clones, some missing. The sample contains roughly 40,000 clones, 90% of which appear only once. Sequences were derived from CD4+ T cells from peripheral blood mononuclear cells, sampled in the second trimester of pregnancy. These receptor sequences come from a female donor with multiple sclerosis, enrolled in a pregnancy study. The CDR3 runs from the conserved cysteine through the conserved F or W. The D gene is left open where the match is weak. Where a row states a size, it is once, few, many or the class of an expanded clone; other rows omit it.

j_call d_call clone_size v_call cdr3_aa cdr3_nt
TRBJ2-3 - - TRBV9 CASSVGLTDTQYF TGTGCCAGCAGCGTAGGACTCACAGATACGCAGTATTTT
TRBJ2-7 - - TRBV5-1 CASSSYSYEQYF TGCGCCAGCAGCTCTTACTCCTACGAGCAGTACTTC
TRBJ2-7 - - TRBV6-1 CASSEFGGTYEQYF TGTGCCAGCAGTGAATTCGGCGGAACCTACGAGCAGTACTTC
TRBJ2-7 TRBD1 - TRBV5-5 CASSPISTGGSYEQYF TGTGCCAGCAGCCCTATCTCGACAGGGGGATCCTACGAGCAGTACTTC
TRBJ1-1 - - TRBV19 CASTSRLSNTEAFF TGTGCCAGTACGTCAAGGCTTAGCAACACTGAAGCTTTCTTT
TRBJ1-1 - - TRBV5-6 CASSPRGGRNTEAFF TGTGCCAGCAGCCCCCGGGGGGGGAGAAACACTGAAGCTTTCTTT
TRBJ2-3 TRBD1 - TRBV30 CAWSVKGAATDTQYF TGTGCCTGGAGTGTTAAGGGGGCCGCCACAGATACGCAGTATTTT
TRBJ2-7 - - TRBV7-2 CASSFSIPDYEQYF TGTGCCAGCAGCTTCTCTATACCTGACTACGAGCAGTACTTC
TRBJ2-7 TRBD2 - TRBV2 CASTSGNYEQYF TGTGCCAGCACTAGCGGGAACTACGAGCAGTACTTC
TRBJ2-7 TRBD2 - TRBV27 CASSLLGTSGSYEQYF TGTGCCAGCAGTTTATTAGGGACTAGCGGATCCTACGAGCAGTACTTC
TRBJ1-1 - once TRBV19 CASKLQVGTEAFF TGTGCCAGTAAACTACAGGTCGGCACTGAAGCTTTCTTT
TRBJ1-2 TRBD1 - TRBV7-2 CASRGQGWNYGYTF TGTGCCAGCAGGGGACAGGGTTGGAACTATGGCTACACCTTC
TRBJ1-5 - - TRBV6-1 CASRPANQPQHF TGTGCCAGCAGGCCAGCGAATCAGCCCCAGCATTTT
TRBJ2-2 - - TRBV19 CASSDTNTGELFF TGTGCCAGTAGCGACACGAACACCGGGGAGCTGTTTTTT
TRBJ2-7 TRBD1 few TRBV18 CASSGTGGGEQYF TGTGCCAGCTCAGGGACAGGGGGCGGCGAGCAGTACTTC
TRBJ2-3 - once TRBV19 CASSIGWGEGTDTQYF TGTGCCAGTAGTATAGGGTGGGGAGAAGGCACAGATACGCAGTATTTT
TRBJ1-2 TRBD1 - TRBV5-6 CASSLGQGLYGYTF TGTGCCAGCAGCCTAGGACAGGGCCTCTATGGCTACACCTTC